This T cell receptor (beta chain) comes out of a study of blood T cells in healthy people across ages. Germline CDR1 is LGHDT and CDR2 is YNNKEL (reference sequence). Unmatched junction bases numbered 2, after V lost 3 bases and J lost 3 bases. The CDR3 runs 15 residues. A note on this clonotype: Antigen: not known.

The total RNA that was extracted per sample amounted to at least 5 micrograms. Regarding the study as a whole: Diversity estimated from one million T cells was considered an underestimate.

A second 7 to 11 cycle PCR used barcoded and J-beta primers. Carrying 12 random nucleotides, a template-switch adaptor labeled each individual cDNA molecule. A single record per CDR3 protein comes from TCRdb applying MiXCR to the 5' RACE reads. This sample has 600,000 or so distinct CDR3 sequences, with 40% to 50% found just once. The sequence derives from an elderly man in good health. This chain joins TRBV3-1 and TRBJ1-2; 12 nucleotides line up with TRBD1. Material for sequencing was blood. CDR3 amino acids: CASSQGTGGDYGYTF. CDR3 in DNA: TGTGCCAGCAGCCAGGGGACAGGGGGCGACTATGGCTACACCTTC.